Listed below are T cell receptor beta chains from one sample, sequenced in a study of blood T cell repertoires in COVID-19. TCRdb keeps only in-frame clones here, not all; method: immunoSEQ multiplex PCR. The data hold under 85,000 clones, with more than 85% observed a single time. The material sequenced was peripheral blood. Source of these receptors: a man in his 70s with active or convalescent COVID-19. CDR3s include the opening cysteine and the closing phenylalanine or tryptophan. The D gene is left open where the match is weak. The size of a clone is reported for some rows only, either as once, few or many, or as a class for expanded clones.

J gene	V gene	clone size	D gene	CDR3 DNA	CDR3 protein
TRBJ2-7	TRBV13	.	TRBD1	TGTGCCAGCAGTCCCTCGCAGGGGGTATACGAGCAGTACTTC	CASSPSQGVYEQYF
TRBJ2-3	TRBV7-2	.	TRBD2	TGTGCCAGCAGTGCGGGAGGGCAAGATACGCAGTATTTT	CASSAGGQDTQYF
TRBJ2-2	TRBV2	.	.	TGTGCCAGCAGGCCTAGCCCTAAGCCCGGGGAGCTGTTTTTT	CASRPSPKPGELFF
TRBJ2-2	TRBV7-3	.	.	TGTGCCAGCAGCTTAGGGGCGGGATGGGACACCGGGGAGCTGTTTTTT	CASSLGAGWDTGELFF
TRBJ1-3	TRBV28	.	TRBD1	TGTGCCAGCAGTTCAGGGGGCGCAGGAAACACCATATATTTT	CASSSGGAGNTIYF
TRBJ1-1	TRBV18	.	.	TGTGCCAGCTCACCAGGCGCTTCAGGCATGAACACTGAAGCTTTCTTT	CASSPGASGMNTEAFF
TRBJ2-1	TRBV6-1	.	TRBD2	TGTGCCAGCAGTGGGACTAGCGGGAGCCCTTCCAATGAGCAGTTCTTC	CASSGTSGSPSNEQFF
TRBJ1-6	TRBV28	once	.	TGTGCCAGCAGGAATGGGGCAGTCGTGTATAATTCACCCCTCCACTTT	CASRNGAVVYNSPLHF
TRBJ2-6	TRBV2	.	TRBD1	TGTGCCAGCAGGCTGGACAGGGCCCTTTCCTCTGGGGCCAACGTCCTGACTTTC	CASRLDRALSSGANVLTF
TRBJ1-3	TRBV25-1	.	.	TGTGCCAGCAGTGAACAGGGGCTTTTTGGAAACACCATATATTTT	CASSEQGLFGNTIYF
TRBJ1-2	TRBV28	once	TRBD1	TGTGCCAGCAGACGTACAGGGGGCGGCTATGGCTACACCTTC	CASRRTGGGYGYTF
TRBJ1-4	TRBV5-1	.	.	TGCGCCAGCAGGGGGCAGGGGTTATATGAAAAACTGTTTTTT	CASRGQGLYEKLFF
TRBJ1-6	TRBV27	.	TRBD1	TGTGCCAGCAGTTTGAAGGGGGCGCGTTCACCCCTCCACTTT	CASSLKGARSPLHF